This T cell receptor (beta chain) originates from a study of shared clonotypes between healthy human individuals. Findings and caveats of the study: In having few donors, the study represented limited genetic and exposure-history diversity. Clonotypes that were shared across four donors made up around 5.5% of naive CD4 clonotypes. Non-shared clonotypes were found to have lower generation probabilities than the clonotypes that were shared by all four of the sorted-subset donors.

Germline V CDR1 and CDR2: MDHEN, SYDVKM. Between the trimmed V and J ends, which lost 5 bases and 12 bases, there was a span of 19 bases. The CDR3 is made up of 13 amino acids. Genomic DNA from each subset was divided evenly over several immunoSEQ plates. Here immunoSEQ multiplex PCR was the method, and the copy in TCRdb shows in-frame clones only, minus some. This repertoire shows 2.3 million or so clones, approximately 95% found once; its top ten account for about 0.41%. This clone was seen a handful of times. The antigen is undetermined. This TCR was recovered from a man aged 18 to 29 in good health. Some clones in this sample may be carry-over from other donors' samples. The chain employs TRBV28 and TRBJ1-2, with D perhaps matching TRBD1 (6 bases). Sequenced material: naive CD4+ T cells from PBMCs. Regarding subset: CD45RA+ positively selected. This CDR3 reads CASSPSALGGHTF. CDR3 nucleotides: TGTGCCAGCAGTCCATCCGCCCTCGGGGGGCACACCTTC.